One sample yielded the 6 T cell receptor beta chains listed below, sequenced in a study of CD8+CD57+ T cells in acquired aplastic anemia. Profiles of TCR beta VDJ and CDR3 were generated from a genomic DNA template. In TCRdb, the reads were re-called with MiXCR into one record per CDR3 protein. The data show approximately 220,000 distinct CDR3 sequences, more than 45% seen once. All sequencing subjects had displayed CD8+CD57+ cell expansion on flow cytometry. Sequenced input: sorted CD4+, CD8+, or CD8+CD57+ T cells (not recorded which) from PBMCs. These receptors all come from a human donor with aplastic anemia.

The chain has TRBV6-2 or TRBV6-3 and TRBJ2-6, with D unresolved. Trimming took off 0 bases at V and 3 bases at J, with 0 bases between the two ends. CDR1 is MNHEY and CDR2 is SVGEGT in the germline V gene. The CDR3 runs 13 residues. This CDR3 reads CASSYSGANVLTF. The CDR3 region has the DNA TGTGCCAGCAGTTACTCTGGGGCCAACGTCCTGACTTTC.

This clonotype was counted ten times or more. The chain carries TRBV9 and TRBJ2-1; D perhaps matches TRBD2 (6 bases). The V gene lost 9 bases and the J gene lost 5 bases, with 15 bases spanning the gap. CDR1 SGDLS and CDR2 YYNGEE come from the germline V gene. The CDR3 is made up of 13 amino acids. CDR3 in amino acids: CATARGLNNEQFF. Written as DNA, the CDR3 is TGTGCCACGGCCCGGGGACTGAACAATGAGCAGTTCTTC.

This clonotype was recorded only once. The chain is built from TRBV5-8 and TRBJ2-3; the match to TRBD2 covers 16 bases. Trimming at V came to 3 bases and at J to 6 bases, leaving 7 bases not matched to a gene. Per germline, CDR1 SGHTS and CDR2 YDEGEE. The CDR3 is made up of 17 amino acids. The CDR3 loop reads CASSYPGLAGGLDTQYF. CDR3 in DNA: TGTGCCAGCAGCTATCCGGGACTAGCGGGGGGGCTTGATACGCAGTATTTT.

This clonotype has more than one count but fewer than ten. The V gene is TRBV19, the J gene TRBJ2-1, with 9 bases that match TRBD1. The V gene end was trimmed by 9 bases and the J gene end by 4 bases; junction bases not matched to a gene: 22. CDR3 length equals 19 residues. The germline gives CDR1 LNHDA, CDR2 SQIVND (reference sequence). DNA for the CDR3: TGTGCCAGCAGTTTTAACAGGGGGCTCACCCCCGCTGGATACAATGAGCAGTTCTTC. Translating gives CASSFNRGLTPAGYNEQFF.

This clonotype was seen a single time. V is TRBV2 and J is TRBJ2-7; TRBD1 aligns across 9 bases. This CDR3 has 13 amino acids. Germline loops: CDR1 SNHLY, CDR2 FYNNEI. V shed 4 bases, J shed 6 bases, and the junction held 4 bases outside the gene matches. CDR3 residues: CASSGSTGGEQYF. The CDR3 DNA reads as TGTGCCAGCAGTGGTTCGACAGGGGGCGAGCAGTACTTC.

This clonotype was detected ten times or more. The rearrangement uses TRBV7-9 and TRBJ2-7, with 14 bases fitting TRBD2. V dropped 4 bases and J dropped 0; count of bases not matched to a gene: 14. This CDR3 comprises 20 residues. Germline CDR1 and CDR2: SEHNR and FQNEAQ (reference sequence). CDR3 coding DNA: TGTGCCAGCAGCTCGGGACTAGCGGGAGATTTAACGGATAGCTCCTACGAGCAGTACTTC. Translated, it gives CASSSGLAGDLTDSSYEQYF. Complete variable domain (other parts from reference TRBV7-9 and TRBJ2-7): DTGVSQNPRHKITKRGQNVTFRCDPISEHNRLYWYRQTLGQGPEFLTYFQNEAQLEKSRLLSDRFSAERPKGSFSTLEIQRTEQGDSAMYLCASSSGLAGDLTDSSYEQYFGPGTRLTVT.